The 30 T cell receptor beta chains below all came from one sample that was sequenced in a study of shared clonotypes between healthy human individuals. Here immunoSEQ multiplex PCR was the method, and the copy in TCRdb shows in-frame clones only, minus some. The sample lists some 900,000 clones, around 80% seen once, with over 1.3% in the top ten. The source material was memory CD4+ T cells sorted from blood. Noted subset: CD45RA-negative fraction. The receptors derive from a man younger than 35 in good health.

This clone was seen just once. The chain uses TRBV5-6 and TRBJ2-3; weak D call: TRBD2 (5 bases). Germline-derived CDR1 and CDR2 are SGHDT and YYEEEE. Trimming pared 4 bases from V and 6 bases from J, leaving 21 bases between. The CDR3 has 16 residues. The CDR3 region has the DNA TGTGCCAGCAGCCTTGAGGTGGACTCGCGGCGGGATACGCAGTATTTT. Its protein is CASSLEVDSRRDTQYF.

This chain joins TRBV13 and TRBJ1-4; 10 bases agree with TRBD1. The germline V gene encodes CDR1 PRHDT and CDR2 FYEKMQ (reference sequence). Trimming at V came to 5 bases and at J to 8 bases, leaving 5 bases not matched to a gene. CDR3 size: 14 residues. DNA for the CDR3: TGTGCCAGCAGCCTCCGGGACAGGGGCGAAAAACTGTTTTTT. Encoded protein: CASSLRDRGEKLFF.

The chain links TRBV5-5 to TRBJ1-2; 7 bases are a match to TRBD1. The CDR3 has 14 amino acids. Trimming removed 1 base from V and 5 bases from J; junction bases left unmatched: 5. Germline CDR1 reads SGHKS; CDR2 reads YYEKEE (reference sequence). Here the CDR3 reads CASSLPGQQYGYTF. In DNA form, the CDR3 reads TGTGCCAGCAGCTTGCCGGGACAGCAATATGGCTACACCTTC.

This clone has only one observation. The chain recombines TRBV10-1 with TRBJ1-1, with 8 bases aligning to TRBD1. CDR1 and CDR2 from the germline V gene are WNHNN and SYGVQD (reference sequence). J was trimmed by 7 bases and V by 6 bases; bases with no gene match: 10. There are 14 residues in the CDR3. The CDR3 sequence is CASSSTGQGGEAFF. The CDR3 DNA sequence: TGCGCCAGCAGCTCCACCGGACAGGGAGGTGAAGCTTTCTTT.

The chain couples TRBV4-3 to TRBJ1-2; weak D call: TRBD1 (6 bases). The V end lost 1 base, the J end lost 7 bases, and 16 bases lay between the germline ends. Germline V gene data show CDR1 as LGHNA and CDR2 as YSLEER. The length of the CDR3 is 15 residues. This CDR3 is CASSQGSTGFGGYTF. DNA for the CDR3: TGCGCCAGCAGCCAAGGGTCCACAGGGTTCGGTGGCTACACCTTC.

The rearrangement joins TRBV20-1 to TRBJ2-7; a weak D match, TRBD2 (5 bases). V lost 5 bases to trimming and J lost 6 bases, with 11 bases between them. Germline assignment: CDR1 DFQATT and CDR2 SNEGSKA (reference sequence). The CDR3 runs 11 residues. The CDR3 region is CSAFRETEQYF. The CDR3 region has the DNA TGCAGTGCTTTTCGGGAAACCGAGCAGTACTTC.

The chain couples TRBV10-3 to TRBJ2-7, with 12 bases that match TRBD2. The CDR3 sequence is 15 residues long. Per germline, CDR1 ENHRY and CDR2 SYGVKD. Trimming at V came to 6 bases and at J to 3 bases, leaving 6 bases not matched to a gene. The CDR3 DNA sequence: TGTGCCATCAGCCCCGGGACTAGCGGGTTCTACGAGCAGTACTTC. Translating gives CAISPGTSGFYEQYF.

The gene calls are TRBV4-1 and TRBJ2-6; D assignment may be TRBD1 or TRBD2 (5 bases each). V was pared by 1 base and J by 0 bases, with 7 bases between. The CDR3 length is 16 residues. Germline CDR1 and CDR2: MGHRA and YSYEKL. The CDR3 DNA follows: TGCGCCAGCAGCCAAGGGGACCGCTCTGGGGCCAACGTCCTGACTTTC. It encodes CASSQGDRSGANVLTF.

For this clone: One base separates it from a far larger clone, so it is likely a read error. The gene calls are TRBV28 and TRBJ1-1; D might be TRBD1 (6 bases). The germline V gene has CDR1 MDHEN and CDR2 SYDVKM. V lost 5 bases to trimming and J lost 1 base, with 8 bases between them. CDR3 length: 13 residues. The DNA of the CDR3 is TGTGCCAGCAGTCCGGGACAGAACACTGAAGCTTTCTTT. It translates to CASSPGQNTEAFF.

In its sample, this clone was seen a few times. The chain recombines TRBV30 with TRBJ2-6; tentatively, D is TRBD1 (6 bases). The CDR3 sequence is 14 residues long. Trimming removed 2 bases from V and 4 bases from J, with 9 bases in between. CDR1 and CDR2 (germline): GTSNPN, SVGIG (reference sequence). The CDR3 sequence is CAWSRTAGANVLTF. The CDR3 region has the DNA TGTGCCTGGAGTAGGACAGCCGGGGCCAACGTCCTGACTTTC.

To note about this clone: The sample contains more than one DNA sequence encoding this CDR3. This chain joins TRBV14 and TRBJ2-2; 8 bases are a match to TRBD1. This CDR3 has 15 amino acids. Trimming took 4 bases from V and 4 from J; bases not matched to a gene: 5. Germline values: CDR1 SGHDN, CDR2 FVKESK. Here the CDR3 DNA reads TGTGCCAGCAGCCCCGGACAGGGTTTCACCGGGGAGCTGTTTTTT. Translating gives CASSPGQGFTGELFF.

This sequence joins TRBV9 and TRBJ2-1, with D hard to call. Germline-derived CDR1 and CDR2 are SGDLS and YYNGEE. Trimming stripped 0 bases from V and 3 bases from J, with 10 bases between. The CDR3 is 15 residues long. The CDR3 spells CASSVEARIYNEQFF. CDR3 DNA: TGTGCCAGCAGCGTAGAAGCGAGAATCTACAATGAGCAGTTCTTC.

This chain connects TRBV7-2 to TRBJ1-1; 7 bases map to TRBD1. The J segment lost 4 bases and the V segment lost 5 bases, leaving 10 bases of the junction unmatched. Germline values: CDR1 SGHTA, CDR2 FQGNSA. The CDR3 contains 15 residues. CDR3 in amino acids: CASSPQGGGSTEAFF. The CDR3 DNA reads as TGTGCCAGCAGCCCCCAAGGGGGCGGGAGCACTGAAGCTTTCTTT.

V gene TRBV4-3 combines with J gene TRBJ2-7; D perhaps matches TRBD1 (5 bases). V was cut by 0 bases and J by 1 base, with 10 bases left in between. In germline, CDR1 is LGHNA, CDR2 YSLEER. The CDR3 has 15 amino acids. The DNA for the CDR3 is TGCGCCAGCAGCCAAGACAGGGTTGTGTCCTACGAGCAGTACTTC. Translating it yields CASSQDRVVSYEQYF.

This chain joins TRBV7-9 and TRBJ2-2; D is undetermined. CDR3 size: 16 residues. With 5 bases removed from V and 5 bases from J, the gap between germline ends came to 18 bases. Germline V CDR1 and CDR2: SEHNR, FQNEAQ (reference sequence). The DNA for the CDR3 is TGTGCCAGCAGCCGCTCGACTGTCGGCGGAACCGGGGAGCTGTTTTTT. As protein: CASSRSTVGGTGELFF.

This clone was observed a handful of times. This chain connects TRBV6-6 to TRBJ2-1, with 7 bases aligning to TRBD1. CDR1 and CDR2 from the germline V gene are MNHNY and SVGAGI (reference sequence). With 6 bases clipped from V and 0 bases from J, the junction kept 8 bases outside the gene matches. The CDR3 runs 16 residues. The CDR3 protein is CASSRSQGSSYNEQFF. The CDR3 DNA is TGTGCCAGCAGCAGGTCACAGGGGAGCTCCTACAATGAGCAGTTCTTC.

V is TRBV6-4 and J is TRBJ1-5; D is possibly TRBD1 (5 bases). This CDR3 has 14 amino acids. Trimming took off 3 bases at V and 3 bases at J, with 9 bases between the two ends. CDR1 and CDR2 from the germline V gene are MRHNA and SNTAGT. CDR3 amino acids: CASSEGLNNQPQHF. The CDR3 bases are TGTGCCAGCAGTGAGGGACTGAACAATCAGCCCCAGCATTTT.

J is TRBJ2-3 and V is TRBV11-2; 8 bases agree with TRBD1. V lost 5 bases to trimming and J lost 1 base; unmatched junction nucleotides: 5. Germline CDR1 reads SGHAT; CDR2 reads FQNNGV. The CDR3 covers 15 residues. This chain's CDR3 is CASSPGGMGTDTQYF. CDR3 bases: TGTGCCAGCAGCCCAGGGGGCATGGGCACAGATACGCAGTATTTT.

The genes are TRBV6-5 and TRBJ1-6, with 7 bases that match TRBD1. CDR1 and CDR2 from the germline V gene are MNHEY and SVGAGI. The CDR3 consists of 15 residues. The ends lost 9 bases at V and 6 bases at J; junction bases unmatched: 11. The CDR3 sequence: CASTGRGTANSPLHF. Written as DNA, the CDR3 is TGTGCCAGTACCGGGCGAGGGACAGCTAATTCACCCCTCCACTTT.

The chain employs TRBV7-2 and TRBJ1-2; no clear D. The CDR3 sequence is 14 residues long. Germline CDR1 is SGHTA and CDR2 is FQGNSA. V lost 5 bases, J lost 4 bases, and 14 bases lay in between. The CDR3 bases are TGTGCCAGCAGCCCCCGATCGGTCGGCTATGGCTACACCTTC. Encoded protein: CASSPRSVGYGYTF.

This chain links TRBV18 with TRBJ1-1, with unresolved D. The CDR3 consists of 15 residues. The V end lost 0 bases, the J end lost 5 bases, and 13 bases lay between the germline ends. Germline V lookup: CDR1 KGHSH, CDR2 LQKENI. The CDR3 nucleotides are TGTGCCAGCTCACCACCAGTCTACGGGAGTACTGAAGCTTTCTTT. Translating it yields CASSPPVYGSTEAFF.

The J gene is TRBJ1-1, the V gene TRBV27; TRBD1 matches at 12 bases. Losses at the gene ends were 3 bases for V and 1 base for J; bases not matched to a gene: 6. This CDR3 has 17 residues. Germline V CDR1 and CDR2: MNHEY, SMNVEV (reference sequence). CDR3 amino acids: CASSLAGQGARNTEAFF. As DNA, the CDR3 is TGTGCCAGCAGTTTGGCGGGACAGGGGGCGCGGAACACTGAAGCTTTCTTT.

The chain couples TRBV15 to TRBJ2-5; 8 nucleotides agree with TRBD2. Germline V lookup: CDR1 LNHNV, CDR2 YYDKDF (reference sequence). This CDR3 is built from 16 residues. V trimming: 5 bases; J trimming: 1 base; junction bases outside the gene matches: 9. For the CDR3, the DNA is TGTGCCACCAGCGGTAGCGGGACCAAGTCCCAAGAGACCCAGTACTTC. Its translation is CATSGSGTKSQETQYF.

Details on this clone: The sample carries other DNA sequences with the same CDR3. The chain couples TRBV5-1 to TRBJ2-2; no clear D gene. The length of the CDR3 is 13 residues. Germline assignment: CDR1 SGHRS and CDR2 YFSETQ. Deletions cut 0 bases from V and 5 bases from J, with 5 bases between. The chain's CDR3 is CASSLAGTGELFF. The CDR3 region has the DNA TGCGCCAGCAGCTTGGCCGGAACCGGGGAGCTGTTTTTT.

This chain connects TRBV6-5 to TRBJ1-4; D uncertain. CDR3 length: 12 residues. V was pared by 5 bases and J by 10 bases, with 11 bases between. The germline V gene has CDR1 MNHEY and CDR2 SVGAGI. The CDR3: CASSEGTGKLFF. The CDR3 DNA reads as TGTGCCAGCAGTGAAGGAACGGGAAAACTGTTTTTT.

The gene calls are TRBV5-4 and TRBJ1-4; D might be TRBD1 (6 bases). CDR3 length equals 14 residues. From germline, CDR1 is SGHNT and CDR2 YYREEE (reference sequence). Deletions cut 5 bases from V and 7 bases from J, with 15 bases between. The CDR3 sequence: CASSSQGTGEKLFF. The CDR3 nucleotides are TGTGCCAGCAGTTCACAGGGTACGGGTGAAAAACTGTTTTTT.

The rearrangement uses TRBV28 and TRBJ1-2, with a possible D match to TRBD1 (6 bases). The V gene lost 6 bases and the J gene lost 8 bases, with 16 bases spanning the gap. In germline, CDR1 is MDHEN, CDR2 SYDVKM. CDR3 length: 13 amino acids. The CDR3 DNA reads as TGTGCCAGCAGATTAGCAGGGGCGGCAGGCTACACCTTC. Encoded protein: CASRLAGAAGYTF.

Ten or more counts support this clone. The chain joins TRBV6-1 to TRBJ2-1; 9 nucleotides line up with TRBD1. In germline, CDR1 is MNHNS, CDR2 SASEGT. The CDR3 totals 15 residues. The V gene end was trimmed by 0 bases and the J gene end by 3 bases; junction bases not matched to a gene: 0. The CDR3 DNA reads as TGTGCCAGCAGTGAAGCGACAGGGGGCTACAATGAGCAGTTCTTC. Translated: CASSEATGGYNEQFF.

Points on this clone: At one of its ends the junction is not consistent with the germline gene, which may arise from a read error. The CDR3 loop reads CASSDSGKARLLF. DNA for the CDR3: TGTGCCAGCAGTGACTCGGGAAAAGCTCGATTGCTCTTC. The V and J genes are TRBV6-4 and TRBJ2-1, with D hard to call. The CDR3 totals 13 residues. CDR1 is MRHNA, CDR2 SNTAGT, per germline.

J is TRBJ2-1 and V is TRBV7-9; TRBD2 matches at 13 bases. The germline CDR1 and CDR2 sequences are SEHNR and FQNEAQ (reference sequence). The CDR3 runs to 18 residues. V dropped 1 base and J dropped 8; count of bases not matched to a gene: 11. The CDR3 reads CASSLEWAGTSGIHEQFF. The CDR3 bases are TGTGCCAGCAGCTTAGAGTGGGCCGGGACTAGCGGGATCCATGAGCAGTTCTTC.